The sequence of this T cell receptor (beta chain) was determined in a study of cytomegalovirus exposure and HLA in healthy donors. General study results and limits: High sensitivity and specificity were reportedly achieved when the classifier diagnosed cytomegalovirus status. Associated with cytomegalovirus, according to the listing, were 150 to 200 TCR beta chains. Most TCR sequences showed up rarely, but some public TCRs showed up in many donors.

A word on this clone: The antigen is unknown.

Produced via immunoSEQ multiplex PCR; TCRdb's table is partial and in-frame only. The sample includes 230,000 or so clones, 88% seen only once; the top ten take around 3%. Trimming removed 7 bases from V and 6 bases from J; junction bases left unmatched: 12. This CDR3 has 15 residues. Germline V gene data show CDR1 as LGHNA and CDR2 as YNFKEQ. Sequenced sample: PBMCs. V gene TRBV4-2 combines with J gene TRBJ1-2, with TRBD1 matching over 9 bases. The TCR originated in a woman in her late teens or twenties in good health and CMV-seronegative. For the CDR3, the DNA is TGTGCCAGCAACCGGGGACAGGGACAAAAGGATGGCTACACCTTC. It specifies CASNRGQGQKDGYTF.